The present T cell receptor (beta chain) was sequenced within a study of response to subunit inactivated influenza vaccine. Whole-study findings and limits: A suggestion made by the authors is that each seasonal influenza vaccination recruits few new T cells.

TCRdb recomputed calls from the RT-PCR reads with MiXCR, one row per CDR3 protein. Of over 650,000 distinct CDR3 sequences in the sample, roughly 20% were seen once. This clonotype was detected only a few times. Its specificity is not known. CDR1 and CDR2 from the germline V gene are DFQATT and SNEGSKA (reference sequence). The CDR3 has 18 residues. The junction had 18 bases not matched to a gene; V was cut back by 6 bases and J by 3 bases. The material sequenced was PBMCs from blood, taken around 5 days after vaccination. The clonotype comes from a man in his fifties or sixties who received an inactivated influenza vaccine. The chain couples TRBV20-1 to TRBJ2-1; TRBD2 matches 9 bases. The CDR3 spells CSAPAREVAGGNYNEQFF. The DNA for the CDR3 is TGCAGTGCCCCCGCCCGGGAGGTGGCGGGAGGGAACTACAATGAGCAGTTCTTC.